Given below is one TCR beta chain in context. The sample comes from a study of graft-versus-host responses after intestinal transplantation. The assay was immunoSEQ multiplex PCR, and TCRdb's table has in-frame clones only and misses some. Found here are about 97,000 clones, 80% to 95% of them singletons; the top ten hold about 16%. Germline assignment: CDR1 SQVTM and CDR2 ANQGSEA. CDR3 length equals 14 residues. The V gene lost 5 bases and the J gene lost 3 bases, with 14 bases spanning the gap. The sequencing used PBMCs, collected around 450 days after intestinal transplant. The gene calls are TRBV29-1 and TRBJ1-3, with a possible D match to TRBD1 (5 bases). This clonotype was sampled from a human patient who received an intestinal transplant, so some T cells may come from the graft donor. The CDR3 DNA is TGCAGCGTTATGGGAGGGACTTTTGGAAACACCATATATTTT. Its translation is CSVMGGTFGNTIYF.